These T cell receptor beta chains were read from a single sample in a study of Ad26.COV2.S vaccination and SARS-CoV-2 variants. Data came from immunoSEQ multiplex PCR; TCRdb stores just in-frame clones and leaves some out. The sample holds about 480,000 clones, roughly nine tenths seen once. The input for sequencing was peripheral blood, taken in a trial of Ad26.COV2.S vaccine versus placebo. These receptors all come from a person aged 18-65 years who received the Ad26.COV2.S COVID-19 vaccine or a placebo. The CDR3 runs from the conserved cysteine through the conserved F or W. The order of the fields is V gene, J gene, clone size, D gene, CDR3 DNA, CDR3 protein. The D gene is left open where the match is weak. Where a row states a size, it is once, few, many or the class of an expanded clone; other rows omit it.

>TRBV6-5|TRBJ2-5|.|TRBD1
TGTGCCAGCACCACCAGGACAGGGGTAGAGACCCAGTACTTC
CASTTRTGVETQYF
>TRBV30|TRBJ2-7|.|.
TGTGCCTGCCACCGGACGGCCTCCTACGAGCAGTACTTC
CACHRTASYEQYF
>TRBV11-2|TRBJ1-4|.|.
TGTGCCAGCAGCTTAAGGACGGACCCAAATGAAAAACTGTTTTTT
CASSLRTDPNEKLFF
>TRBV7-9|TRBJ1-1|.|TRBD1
TGTGCCAGCAGCCCAGGGACAGGGCGTACTGAAGCTTTCTTT
CASSPGTGRTEAFF
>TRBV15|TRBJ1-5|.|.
TGTGCCACCAGCAGACAAGGAGATAGCAATCAGCCCCAGCATTTT
CATSRQGDSNQPQHF
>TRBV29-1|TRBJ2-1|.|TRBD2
TGCAGCGTTGCCAGCGGGAGCAATGAGCAGTTCTTC
CSVASGSNEQFF
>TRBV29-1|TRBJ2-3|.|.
TGCAGCGTTTCTAGCGCTGCCTTTCTTGCGCAGTATTTT
CSVSSAAFLAQYF
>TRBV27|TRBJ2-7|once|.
TGTGCCAGCAGTTTATTAATAGGGGGGCAGGGTTACGAGCAGTACTTC
CASSLLIGGQGYEQYF
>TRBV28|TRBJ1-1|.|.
TGTGCCAGCAGTTTAGTAGCGGGGAACACTGAAGCTTTCTTT
CASSLVAGNTEAFF
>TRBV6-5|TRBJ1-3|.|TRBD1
TGTGCCAGCAGGTCCGGGACAGGGTATGGAAACACCATATATTTT
CASRSGTGYGNTIYF